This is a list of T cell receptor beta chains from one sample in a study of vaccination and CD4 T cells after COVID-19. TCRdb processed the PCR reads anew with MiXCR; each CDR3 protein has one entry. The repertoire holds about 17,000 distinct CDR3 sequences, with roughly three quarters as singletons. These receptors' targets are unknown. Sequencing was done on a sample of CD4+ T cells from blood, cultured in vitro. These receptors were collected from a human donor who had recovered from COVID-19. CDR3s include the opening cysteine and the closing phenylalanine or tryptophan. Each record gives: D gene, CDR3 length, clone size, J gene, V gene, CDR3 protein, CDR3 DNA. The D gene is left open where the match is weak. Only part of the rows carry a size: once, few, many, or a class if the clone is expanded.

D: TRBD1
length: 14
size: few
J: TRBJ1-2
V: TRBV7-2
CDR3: CASSSGQGNYGYTF
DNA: TGTGCCAGCAGCTCGGGACAGGGCAACTATGGCTACACCTTC

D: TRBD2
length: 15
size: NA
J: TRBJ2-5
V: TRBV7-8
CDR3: CASRPAGGISETQYF
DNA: TGTGCCAGTAGACCTGCGGGGGGGATATCGGAGACCCAGTACTTC

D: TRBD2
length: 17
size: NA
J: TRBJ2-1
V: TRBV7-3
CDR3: CASSQQKGGGRGGEQFF
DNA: TGTGCCAGCAGCCAACAGAAAGGTGGCGGTCGGGGGGGTGAGCAGTTCTTC

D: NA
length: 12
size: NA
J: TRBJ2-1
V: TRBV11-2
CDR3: CASSHDGNEQFF
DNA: TGTGCCAGCAGTCACGATGGCAATGAGCAGTTCTTC

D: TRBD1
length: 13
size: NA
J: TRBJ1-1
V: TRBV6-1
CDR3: CASRWDSNTEAFF
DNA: TGTGCCAGCAGATGGGACAGTAACACTGAAGCTTTCTTT

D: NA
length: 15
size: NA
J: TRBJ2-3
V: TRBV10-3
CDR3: CAISPGPLVGDTQYF
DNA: TGTGCCATCAGTCCCGGGCCCCTCGTGGGGGATACGCAGTATTTT

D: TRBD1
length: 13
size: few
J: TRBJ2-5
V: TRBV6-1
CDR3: CASNNRGGETQYF
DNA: TGTGCCAGCAACAACAGGGGTGGGGAGACCCAGTACTTC

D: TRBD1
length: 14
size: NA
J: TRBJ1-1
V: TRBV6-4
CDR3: CASSRHPDRGEAFF
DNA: TGTGCCAGCAGTCGACACCCTGACAGGGGCGAAGCTTTCTTT

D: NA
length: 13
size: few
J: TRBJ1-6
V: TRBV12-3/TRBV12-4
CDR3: CASSLLENSPLHF
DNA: TGTGCCAGCAGTTTATTAGAGAATTCACCCCTCCACTTT

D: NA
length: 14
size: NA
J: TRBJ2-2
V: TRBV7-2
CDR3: CASSSTANTGELFF
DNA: TGTGCCAGCAGCTCAACAGCGAACACCGGGGAGCTGTTTTTT

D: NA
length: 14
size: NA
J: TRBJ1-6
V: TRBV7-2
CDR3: CASSESPSASPLHF
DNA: TGTGCCAGCAGTGAAAGCCCTTCGGCTTCACCCCTCCACTTT

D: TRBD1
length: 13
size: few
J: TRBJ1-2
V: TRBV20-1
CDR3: CSASQGQGYGYTF
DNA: TGCAGTGCTAGCCAGGGACAGGGCTATGGCTACACCTTC

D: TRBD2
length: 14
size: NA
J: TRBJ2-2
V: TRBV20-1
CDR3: CSARGEGEPGELFF
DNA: TGCAGTGCTAGAGGGGAGGGCGAGCCCGGGGAGCTGTTTTTT

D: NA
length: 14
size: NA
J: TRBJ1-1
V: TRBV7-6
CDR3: CASSLETLATEAFF
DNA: TGTGCCAGCAGCTTAGAGACATTAGCCACTGAAGCTTTCTTT

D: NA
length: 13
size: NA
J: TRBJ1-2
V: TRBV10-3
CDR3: CAISSTSTNGYTF
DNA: TGTGCCATCTCATCCACATCAACGAATGGCTACACCTTC

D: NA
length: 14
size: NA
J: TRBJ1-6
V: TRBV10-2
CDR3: CASSDVGFNSPLHF
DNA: TGCGCCAGCAGTGATGTGGGGTTTAATTCACCCCTCCACTTT

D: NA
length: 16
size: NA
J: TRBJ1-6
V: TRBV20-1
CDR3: CSAANSRGDWNSPLHF
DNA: TGCAGTGCTGCTAACTCTAGGGGGGATTGGAATTCACCCCTCCACTTT

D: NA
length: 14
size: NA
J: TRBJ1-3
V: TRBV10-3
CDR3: CAISDSRGGNTIYF
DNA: TGTGCCATCAGTGATAGTCGTGGGGGAAACACCATATATTTT

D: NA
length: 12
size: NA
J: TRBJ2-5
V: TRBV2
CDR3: CATDKLRVTQYF
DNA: TGTGCCACCGACAAGCTCCGGGTGACCCAGTACTTC

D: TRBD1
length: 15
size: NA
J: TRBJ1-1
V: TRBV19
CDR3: CASSVSGTGGTEAFF
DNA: TGTGCCAGTAGTGTGTCCGGGACAGGGGGCACTGAAGCTTTCTTT

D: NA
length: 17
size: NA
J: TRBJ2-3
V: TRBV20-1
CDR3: CSAPGESLKGLADTQYF
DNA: TGCAGTGCCCCAGGGGAATCTCTTAAGGGGTTGGCAGATACGCAGTATTTT

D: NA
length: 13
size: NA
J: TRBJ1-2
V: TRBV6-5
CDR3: CASSYAGTYGYTF
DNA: TGTGCCAGCAGTTACGCCGGAACCTATGGCTACACCTTC

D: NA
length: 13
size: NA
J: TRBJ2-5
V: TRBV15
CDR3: CATRGPARETQYF
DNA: TGTGCCACCAGGGGACCGGCTCGGGAGACCCAGTACTTC

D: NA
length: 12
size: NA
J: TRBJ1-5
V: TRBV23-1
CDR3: CAGGGGNQPQHF
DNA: TGCGCCGGCGGGGGAGGCAATCAGCCCCAGCATTTT

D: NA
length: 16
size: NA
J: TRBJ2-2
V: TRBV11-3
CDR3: CASSTPTGLSPGELFF
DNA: TGTGCCAGCAGCACACCAACCGGGCTATCTCCCGGGGAGCTGTTTTTT

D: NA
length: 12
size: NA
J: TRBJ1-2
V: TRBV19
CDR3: CASNAWGSGYTF
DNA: TGTGCCAGTAACGCCTGGGGTAGTGGCTACACCTTC